The T cell receptor beta chain under discussion was sequenced for a study of low-dose radiotherapy and immunotherapy resistance in tumors (dated by TCRdb to 2021 to 2024). With respect to the entire study: In Cohort 1, 0.5 Gy per fraction was delivered every 2 weeks, and a total PTV dose of 6.5 Gy was prescribed. Patients in Cohort 2 were given 1 Gy per fraction every two weeks, for a total of 13 Gy across 26 weeks. Patients were given nivolumab as a 240 mg flat dose every two weeks and ipilimumab at 1 mg/kg every six weeks, with both drugs delivered intravenously. Eight patients were included in the translational analysis, namely three from the first dose cohort plus the first five from the second dose cohort. Trial participants were not randomized into treatment groups. Patients took aspirin 300 mg orally once daily for four cycles, starting on cycle 1 day 1. Cyclophosphamide 200 mg/m2 was given intravenously every two weeks, one day before each radiation and immunotherapy administration.

The table lists this clonotype with many counts. What antigen it recognizes has not been identified. Base qualities were left out, and no much larger clone turns up one base away. CDR1 and CDR2 are read off the germline V gene (reference sequence) as PRHDT and FYEKMQ. The CDR3 sequence holds 15 residues, the cysteine and phenylalanine included. Solely the CDR3 DNA is kept, with 45 bases framed from the first base. V is cut back by 0 bases and J by 3 bases, with 3 bases in the junction unmatched. The listed sequencing device is Illumina HiSeq 2500. First-strand cDNA was synthesized with Superscript III and a set of TRAV- and TRBV-specific primers, covering both TCRalpha and TCRbeta chains. A roughly 20-cycle PCR with Phusion amplified the TCRs, pairing a constant-region primer with the adapter that was attached to the V primers. The MessageAmp II aRNA Amplification Kit was used to amplify the isolated mRNA, with in vitro transcription run for approximately 15 hours at 37 degrees C. The Dynabeads mRNA DIRECT Purification Kit was used to isolate mRNA for TCR sequencing. Indexed Illumina adapters were added in a second Phusion PCR of 20 to 25 cycles, after which AMPure XP beads were used to purify the products. Turning to the authors' computational methods: Custom Perl scripts pooled TCR sequences encoding the same protein, removed out-of-frame sequences and computed each clonotype's abundance. Any TCR sequence backed by just one read was left out of the analysis. Repertoire metrics included Shannon entropy, Gini index, clonality, richness, and frequency of TCRs shared between repertoires. The public sequencing data were trimmed at Q25 with fastp and processed into clonotypes with MiXCR by TCRdb, which kept only in-frame beta chains. Rows matching on CDR3 protein sequence are summarized as one entry with the most common DNA and genes. TCRdb, rather than the study authors, made the V and J calls. Counted in this sample were 100,000 or so distinct CDR3 sequences; less than 25% of them appeared once. The ten biggest clones cover about 4% of the sample.

The time point tag for this specimen amounts to: after trial treatment. Reading the label with the study, this specimen's treatment or condition is: LDRT plus nivolumab, ipilimumab, low-dose cyclophosphamide and aspirin (RACIN trial). Donors were enrolled in RACIN, a single-arm phase I dose-escalation trial combining nivolumab, ipilimumab, aspirin, low-dose cyclophosphamide and low-dose radiotherapy. To be eligible, a patient needed to have an advanced solid tumor that was TIL-negative. The chain uses TRBV13 and TRBJ1-2, and TRBD1 matches 8 of the central bases. The specimen was PBMCs, collected after low-dose radiotherapy plus immunotherapy. The clonotype comes from a male donor with prostate cancer. The sequenced DNA: TGTGCCAGCAGCTTAGGACAGGGGGTTTACTATGGCTACACCTTC. This is translated as CASSLGQGVYYGYTF.